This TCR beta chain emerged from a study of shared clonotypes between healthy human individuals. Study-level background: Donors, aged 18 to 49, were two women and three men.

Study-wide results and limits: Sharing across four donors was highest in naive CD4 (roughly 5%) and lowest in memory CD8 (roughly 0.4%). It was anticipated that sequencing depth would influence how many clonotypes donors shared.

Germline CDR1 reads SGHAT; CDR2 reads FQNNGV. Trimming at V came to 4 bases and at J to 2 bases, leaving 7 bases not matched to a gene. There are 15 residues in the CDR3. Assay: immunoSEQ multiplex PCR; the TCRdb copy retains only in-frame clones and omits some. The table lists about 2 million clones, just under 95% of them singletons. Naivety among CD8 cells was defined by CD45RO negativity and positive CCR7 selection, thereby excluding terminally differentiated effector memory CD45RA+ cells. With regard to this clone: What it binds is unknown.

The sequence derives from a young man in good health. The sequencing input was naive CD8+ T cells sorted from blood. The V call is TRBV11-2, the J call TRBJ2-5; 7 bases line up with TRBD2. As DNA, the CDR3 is TGTGCCAGCAGCTCAGAACTAGCGTCTCAAGAGACCCAGTACTTC. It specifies CASSSELASQETQYF.